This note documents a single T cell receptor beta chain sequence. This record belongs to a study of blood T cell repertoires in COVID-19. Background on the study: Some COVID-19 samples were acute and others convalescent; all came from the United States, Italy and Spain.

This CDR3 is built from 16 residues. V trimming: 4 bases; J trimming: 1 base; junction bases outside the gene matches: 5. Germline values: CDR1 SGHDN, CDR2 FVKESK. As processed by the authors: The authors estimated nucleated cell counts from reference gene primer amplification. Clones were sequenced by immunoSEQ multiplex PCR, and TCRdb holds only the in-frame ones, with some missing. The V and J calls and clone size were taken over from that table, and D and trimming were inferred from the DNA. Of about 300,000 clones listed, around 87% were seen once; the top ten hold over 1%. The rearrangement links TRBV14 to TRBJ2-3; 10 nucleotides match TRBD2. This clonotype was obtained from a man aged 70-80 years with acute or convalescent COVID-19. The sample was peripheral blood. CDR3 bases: TGTGCCAGCAGCCTTTTAGGGACTAGCGGCACAGATACGCAGTATTTT. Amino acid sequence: CASSLLGTSGTDTQYF. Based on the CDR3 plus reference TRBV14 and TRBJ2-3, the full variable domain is EAGVTQFPSHSVIEKGQTVTLRCDPISGHDNLYWYRRVMGKEIKFLLHFVKESKQDESGMPNNRFLAERTGGTYSTLKVQPAELEDSGVYFCASSLLGTSGTDTQYFGPGTRLTVL.